This is a list of T cell receptor beta chains from one sample in a study of blood T cells in healthy people across ages. In TCRdb, the 5' RACE reads were re-called with MiXCR into one record per CDR3 protein. The sample lists just over 800,000 distinct CDR3 sequences; about 62% were seen once. The specimen sequenced was blood. Every receptor here comes from a man aged 25-45 years in good health. Each CDR3 is given with its conserved first and last residue. Each record gives: clone size, V gene, J gene, D gene, CDR3 DNA, CDR3 protein. D genes are given only for firm matches. Rows may omit the clone size; those that give it use once, few, many or a size class.

>few|TRBV9|TRBJ2-7|TRBD2
TGTGCCAGCAGCGTAGGGGCGGCTAGCGGGGGCTACGAGCAGTACTTC
CASSVGAASGGYEQYF
>-|TRBV30|TRBJ2-3|-
TGTGCCTGGAGTGCCCCCGGGACAAGAAGCACAGATACGCAGTATTTT
CAWSAPGTRSTDTQYF
>few|TRBV9|TRBJ1-6|TRBD1
TGTGCCAGCAGCGTAAGCAGGGGGAATTCACCCCTCCACTTT
CASSVSRGNSPLHF
>-|TRBV27|TRBJ2-1|-
TGTGCCAGCAGTCACCGGGACCCCCACAATGAGCAGTTCTTC
CASSHRDPHNEQFF
>-|TRBV9|TRBJ2-7|TRBD2
TGTGCCAGCAGCGCCGGGACTAAACCCTACGAGCAGTACTTC
CASSAGTKPYEQYF
>-|TRBV7-2|TRBJ2-6|-
TGTGCCAGCAGCTTATCGTTGGGTACAGGCCTACTAATCTCTGGGGCCAACGTCCTGACTTTC
CASSLSLGTGLLISGANVLTF
>once|TRBV18|TRBJ2-1|-
TGTGCCAGCTCACCTTCGACAGGCTACGAGCAGTTCTTC
CASSPSTGYEQFF
>few|TRBV7-2|TRBJ2-7|TRBD1
TGTGCCAGCAGCATCGCCCCCGGGACAGGTCTCTACGAGCAGTACTTC
CASSIAPGTGLYEQYF
>-|TRBV7-2|TRBJ2-1|TRBD1
TGTGCCAGCAGCCCCCCCACAGGGGTCAATGAGCAGTTCTTC
CASSPPTGVNEQFF
>once|TRBV9|TRBJ2-1|-
TGTGCCAGCAGCCCCCCCGGGGCGAAAGAGCAGTTCTTC
CASSPPGAKEQFF
>few|TRBV7-2|TRBJ2-7|-
TGTGCCAGCAGCCCTCAGACCGGGGCCACCTACGAGCAGTACTTC
CASSPQTGATYEQYF
>-|TRBV28|TRBJ2-4|TRBD2
TGTGCCAGCAGTTTATTCGGAACTAGCGCCATAGCCAAAAACATTCAGTACTTC
CASSLFGTSAIAKNIQYF
>-|TRBV12-3/TRBV12-4|TRBJ1-2|-
TGTGCCAGCAGACCCCGCAGTGGGGTCTATGGCTACACCTTC
CASRPRSGVYGYTF
>few|TRBV29-1|TRBJ2-1|TRBD2
TGCAGCGTTCGAGTAGCGGGGGGTTACAATGAGCAGTTCTTC
CSVRVAGGYNEQFF
>-|TRBV12-3/TRBV12-4|TRBJ2-3|TRBD2
TGTGCCAGCAGCCCGCCAGCGGGGGTAACAGATACGCAGTATTTT
CASSPPAGVTDTQYF
>-|TRBV25-1|TRBJ1-2|-
TGTGCCAGCAAAAACTATGGCTACACCTTC
CASKNYGYTF
>-|TRBV4-3|TRBJ2-4|-
TGCGCCAGCAGCCGAGATTTGAGAGGAGCCAAAAACATTCAGTACTTC
CASSRDLRGAKNIQYF
>-|TRBV2|TRBJ2-3|TRBD2
TGTGCCAGCAAATCTCGGACTAGCGGGAACTCTCCAGATACGCAGTATTTT
CASKSRTSGNSPDTQYF
>-|TRBV7-2|TRBJ2-5|TRBD1
TGCGCCAGCAGCTTACCGGACAGGGGGAGGCAAGAGACCCAGTACTTC
CASSLPDRGRQETQYF
>-|TRBV11-3|TRBJ2-2|TRBD2
TGTGCCAGCAGCCGGGGACTAGCGGACCTGAACACCGGGGAGCTGTTTTTT
CASSRGLADLNTGELFF
>few|TRBV12-3/TRBV12-4|TRBJ2-1|-
TGTGCCAGCAGTTCCCCCGGGACAAACAATGAGCAGTTCTTC
CASSSPGTNNEQFF
>-|TRBV7-9|TRBJ2-3|-
TGTGCCAGCAGTACCCATTTCACAGATACGCAGTATTTT
CASSTHFTDTQYF
>once|TRBV4-2|TRBJ1-4|-
TGTGCCAGCAGCCAAGCGTACAGCCCAACTAATGAAAAACTGTTTTTT
CASSQAYSPTNEKLFF
>-|TRBV19|TRBJ1-1|-
TGTGCCAGTAGTTTGGGGCGACACCAGAACACTGAAGCTTTCTTT
CASSLGRHQNTEAFF
>-|TRBV25-1|TRBJ2-3|-
TGTGCCACCCAGACGGAGAAACTCACAGATACGCAGTATTTT
CATQTEKLTDTQYF
>-|TRBV4-3|TRBJ2-3|TRBD2
TGCGCCAGCAGCCAAGAGTGGCGGGAGGGCCGAACAGATACGCAGTATTTT
CASSQEWREGRTDTQYF
>few|TRBV12-3/TRBV12-4|TRBJ2-5|TRBD1
TGTGCCAGCAGTTTCGACACAGGGGGAGGCGAGACCCAGTACTTC
CASSFDTGGGETQYF
>-|TRBV4-1|TRBJ1-4|-
TGCGCCAGCAGCCAAGATCGGGGTCTACAGAATGAAAAACTGTTTTTT
CASSQDRGLQNEKLFF
>-|TRBV7-2|TRBJ1-2|TRBD1
TGTGCCAGCAGCTCTCGGACAGGGGGCGCAGATGGCTACACCTTC
CASSSRTGGADGYTF
>-|TRBV20-1|TRBJ1-1|-
TGCAGTGCTAGAGGGGGGGCAGGGAACACTGAAGCTTTCTTT
CSARGGAGNTEAFF
>-|TRBV9|TRBJ1-2|TRBD1
TGTGCCAGCAGCGCCAGGGGGGATGGCTACACCTTC
CASSARGDGYTF
>-|TRBV20-1|TRBJ2-1|TRBD2
TGCAGTGCTAGAGGGGGACTAGCGGGGGTCAATGAGCAGTTCTTC
CSARGGLAGVNEQFF
>few|TRBV20-1|TRBJ2-3|-
TGCAGTGCCCGACGCGAGCGGTCTAGCACAGATACGCAGTATTTT
CSARRERSSTDTQYF
>once|TRBV12-3/TRBV12-4|TRBJ1-4|TRBD1
TGTGCCAGCAGCTGGACAGGGGACGAAAAACTGTTTTTT
CASSWTGDEKLFF
>-|TRBV5-1|TRBJ2-7|-
TGCGCCAGCAGCACAACAGGATACAATGAGCAGTACTTC
CASSTTGYNEQYF
>few|TRBV10-3|TRBJ2-4|-
TGTGCCATCAGTGAGTTGGAGGACGGCATTCAGTACTTC
CAISELEDGIQYF
>-|TRBV7-9|TRBJ2-7|TRBD1
TGTGCCAGCAGCTTAACAGGGGTCCCCTACGAGCAGTACTTC
CASSLTGVPYEQYF
>once|TRBV9|TRBJ2-7|TRBD1
TGTGCCAGCAGCGTAGGGACAGGGGTCTCCGGCGAGCAGTACTTC
CASSVGTGVSGEQYF
>-|TRBV9|TRBJ2-1|-
TGTGCCGGCAGCCGTGAGGGGGCGGGAAATGAGCAGTTCTTC
CAGSREGAGNEQFF
>-|TRBV12-3/TRBV12-4|TRBJ2-3|-
TGTGCCAGCAGTTTAGGGGGAAAGGACAGAAACACAGATACGCAGTATTTT
CASSLGGKDRNTDTQYF
>-|TRBV6-6|TRBJ2-1|-
TGTGCCAGCAGTTACCATCACAATGAGCAGTTCTTC
CASSYHHNEQFF
>-|TRBV7-9|TRBJ2-3|-
TGTGCCAGCAGCGCCTACCTGGACGTTAGCACAGATACGCAGTATTTT
CASSAYLDVSTDTQYF
>-|TRBV11-2|TRBJ2-1|TRBD1
TGTGCCAGCAGCTTCTACAGGGGGCGTAGGAATGAGCAGTTCTTC
CASSFYRGRRNEQFF
>-|TRBV20-1|TRBJ2-5|-
TGCAGTGCCAAACCCGGGACGATGAAGACCCAGTACTTC
CSAKPGTMKTQYF
>-|TRBV9|TRBJ1-4|TRBD1
TGTGCCAGCAGCCCCCACCCGACAGGGGGGCATGAAAAACTGTTTTTT
CASSPHPTGGHEKLFF